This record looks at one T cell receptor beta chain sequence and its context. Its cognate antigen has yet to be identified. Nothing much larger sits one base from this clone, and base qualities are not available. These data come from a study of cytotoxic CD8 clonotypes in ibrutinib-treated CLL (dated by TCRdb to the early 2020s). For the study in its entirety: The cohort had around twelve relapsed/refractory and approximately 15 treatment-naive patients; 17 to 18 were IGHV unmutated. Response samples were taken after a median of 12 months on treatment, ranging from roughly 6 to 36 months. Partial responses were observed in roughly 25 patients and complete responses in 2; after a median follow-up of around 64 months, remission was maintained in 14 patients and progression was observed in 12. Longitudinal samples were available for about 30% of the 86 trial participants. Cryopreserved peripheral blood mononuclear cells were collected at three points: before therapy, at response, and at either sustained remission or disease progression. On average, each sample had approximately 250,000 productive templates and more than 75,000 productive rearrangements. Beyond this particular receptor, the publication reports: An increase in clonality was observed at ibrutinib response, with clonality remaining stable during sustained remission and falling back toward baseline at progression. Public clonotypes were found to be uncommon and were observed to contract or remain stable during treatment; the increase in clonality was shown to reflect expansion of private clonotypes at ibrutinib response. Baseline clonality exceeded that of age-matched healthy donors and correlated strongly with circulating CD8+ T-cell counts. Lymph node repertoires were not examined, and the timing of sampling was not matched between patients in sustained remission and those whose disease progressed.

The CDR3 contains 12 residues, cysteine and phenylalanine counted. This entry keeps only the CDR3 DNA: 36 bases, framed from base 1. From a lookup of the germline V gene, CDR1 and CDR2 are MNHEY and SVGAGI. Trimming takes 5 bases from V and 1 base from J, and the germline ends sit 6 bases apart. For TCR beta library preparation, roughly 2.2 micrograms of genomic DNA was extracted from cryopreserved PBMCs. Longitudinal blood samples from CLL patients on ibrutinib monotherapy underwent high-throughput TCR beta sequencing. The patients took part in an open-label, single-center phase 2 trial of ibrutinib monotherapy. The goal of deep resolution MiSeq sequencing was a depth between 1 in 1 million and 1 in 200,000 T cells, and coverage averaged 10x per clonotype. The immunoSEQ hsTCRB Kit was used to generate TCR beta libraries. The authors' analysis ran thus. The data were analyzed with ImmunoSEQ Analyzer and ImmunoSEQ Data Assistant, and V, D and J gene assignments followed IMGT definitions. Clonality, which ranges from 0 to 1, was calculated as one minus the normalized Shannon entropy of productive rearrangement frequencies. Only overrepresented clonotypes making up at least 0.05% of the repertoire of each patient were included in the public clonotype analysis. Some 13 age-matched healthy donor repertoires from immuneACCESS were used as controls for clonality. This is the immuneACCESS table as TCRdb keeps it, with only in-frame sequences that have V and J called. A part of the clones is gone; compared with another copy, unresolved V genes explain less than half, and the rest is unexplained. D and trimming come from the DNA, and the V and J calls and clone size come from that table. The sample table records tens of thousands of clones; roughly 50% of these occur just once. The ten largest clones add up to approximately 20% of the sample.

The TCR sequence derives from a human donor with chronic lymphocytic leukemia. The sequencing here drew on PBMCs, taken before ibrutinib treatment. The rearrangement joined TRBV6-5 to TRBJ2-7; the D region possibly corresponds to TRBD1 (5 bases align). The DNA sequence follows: TGTGCCAGCAGTGCAGGGTCCTACGAGCAGTACTTC. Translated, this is CASSAGSYEQYF.